Following are 4 T cell receptor beta chains from one sample sequenced in a study of T-cell memory formation after mild COVID-19. One entry per CDR3 protein results from TCRdb running MiXCR on the 5' RACE reads. Seen here are some 600,000 distinct CDR3 sequences, about 18% observed once, and the top ten hold about 7.5%. The sequenced sample was PBMCs or a T cell subset sorted from them (not recorded which). The source is an adult woman who had mild COVID-19 (a few samples of this study predate the infection). Cell type and time point are not known.

J is TRBJ1-1 and V is TRBV6-5, with 7 bases lining up with TRBD1. There are 15 residues in the CDR3. V trimming: 6 bases; J trimming: 0 bases; junction bases outside the gene matches: 7. Per germline, CDR1 MNHEY and CDR2 SVGAGI. In DNA, the CDR3 is TGTGCCAGCAGCAGGAGGACAGGCCTGAACACTGAAGCTTTCTTT. This sequence encodes CASSRRTGLNTEAFF.

The V call is TRBV18, the J call TRBJ1-6; possibly TRBD1 for D (6 bases). CDR1 and CDR2 (germline): KGHSH, LQKENI. V lost 4 bases and J 8 bases, leaving 9 bases between the germline ends. CDR3 length equals 13 residues. The CDR3 DNA reads TGTGCCAGCTCACGGGACATAGATTCACCCCTCCACTTT. Translation: CASSRDIDSPLHF.

This clonotype was seen more than once but under ten times. The chain recombines TRBV19 with TRBJ2-3; TRBD1 agrees at 11 bases. The junction had 6 bases not matched to a gene; V was cut back by 4 bases and J by 6 bases. Germline CDR1 LNHDA, CDR2 SQIVND (reference sequence). The CDR3 sequence is 15 residues long. The CDR3 DNA reads as TGTGCCAGTAGTACACGGACAGGGGGCTGGGATACGCAGTATTTT. It specifies CASSTRTGGWDTQYF.

This clonotype was seen a handful of times. The rearrangement joins TRBV9 to TRBJ2-1; the match to TRBD1 covers 7 bases. Germline V gives CDR1 SGDLS, CDR2 YYNGEE. With V trimmed by 0 bases and J by 0 bases, 0 bases remained unmatched. The CDR3 contains 15 residues. CDR3 in DNA: TGTGCCAGCAGCGTAGACAGGGGCTCCTACAATGAGCAGTTCTTC. The encoded protein is CASSVDRGSYNEQFF.